This TCR beta chain came from a study of blood T cell repertoires in COVID-19. Study at large: The analysed material was cDNA or gDNA that came from T cells, B-cell-depleted T cells, or PBMCs.

The V end lost 8 bases, the J end lost 2 bases, and 15 bases lay between the germline ends. This CDR3 has 14 amino acids. CDR1 and CDR2 (germline): MNHEY, SVGAGI. The method was immunoSEQ multiplex PCR; TCRdb's version includes in-frame clones alone and lacks a portion of them. The repertoire holds a few hundred thousand clones, with roughly 90% as singletons. Material for sequencing was peripheral blood. V and J are TRBV6-5 and TRBJ1-1; possible D gene TRBD1, 5 bases. This TCR came from a man aged 35-49 years with acute or convalescent COVID-19. The chain's CDR3 is CASGRTKVNTEAFF. The DNA for the CDR3 is TGTGCCAGCGGAAGGACAAAAGTTAACACTGAAGCTTTCTTT.